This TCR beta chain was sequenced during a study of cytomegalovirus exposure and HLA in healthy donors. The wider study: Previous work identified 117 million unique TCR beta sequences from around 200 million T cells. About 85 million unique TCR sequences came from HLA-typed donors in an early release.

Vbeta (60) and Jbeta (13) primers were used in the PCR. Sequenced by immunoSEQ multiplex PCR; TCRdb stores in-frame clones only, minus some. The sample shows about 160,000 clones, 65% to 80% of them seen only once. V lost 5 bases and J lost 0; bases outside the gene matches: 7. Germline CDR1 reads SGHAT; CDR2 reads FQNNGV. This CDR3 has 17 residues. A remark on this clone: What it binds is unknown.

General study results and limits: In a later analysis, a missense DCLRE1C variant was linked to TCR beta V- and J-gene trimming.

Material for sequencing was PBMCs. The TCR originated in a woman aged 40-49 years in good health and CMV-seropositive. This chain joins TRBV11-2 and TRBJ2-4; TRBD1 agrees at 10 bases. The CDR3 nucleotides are TGTGCCAGCAGCACGGGACAGGGGACCTTAGCCAAAAACATTCAGTACTTC. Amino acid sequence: CASSTGQGTLAKNIQYF.